This passage covers 21 T cell receptor beta chains from one sample sequenced in a study of metastatic and nonmetastatic thyroid tumors. Prior to thyroid surgery, none of the patients had received any treatment. TCRdb re-called clones from the PCR reads using MiXCR. The sample contains 20,000 to 25,000 clones, just over 14% of which appear only once. Input material: tumor tissue. Every receptor here comes from a female donor with papillary thyroid cancer or a benign thyroid nodule (not recorded which). Some clones in this sample may be carry-over from other donors' samples.

This clone was detected ten times or more. The chain carries TRBV4-2 and TRBJ1-2, with 9 bases matching TRBD1. Germline V gives CDR1 LGHNA, CDR2 YNFKEQ. The V segment lost 2 bases and the J segment 4 bases; nucleotides outside the gene matches: 5. CDR3 length: 15 amino acids. The DNA of the CDR3 is TGTGCCAGCAGCCAACCTGGGGACAGGGTCTATGGCTACACCTTC. Amino acids: CASSQPGDRVYGYTF.

This clone was observed at least ten times. CDR3 in amino acids: CASSLGASGGNIQYF. The CDR3 coding sequence is TGTGCCAGCAGTCTAGGGGCTAGCGGGGGAAACATTCAGTACTTC. The chain employs TRBV7-8 and TRBJ2-4; 10 bases are a match to TRBD2. This CDR3 is built from 15 residues. Germline V lookup: CDR1 SGHVS, CDR2 FQNEAQ. With 6 bases clipped from V and 6 bases from J, the junction kept 8 bases outside the gene matches.

The table lists this clone with many counts. The rearrangement uses TRBV2 and TRBJ2-2; possible D gene TRBD1, 6 bases. The CDR3 consists of 13 residues. Trimming cost V 8 bases and J 1 base, with 8 bases left between them. The germline V gene encodes CDR1 SNHLY and CDR2 FYNNEI. In DNA, the CDR3 is TGTGCCAGCGGGACACTGAACACCGGGGAGCTGTTTTTT. It specifies CASGTLNTGELFF. Drawing the rest from reference TRBV2 and TRBJ2-2, the complete variable domain is EPEVTQTPSHQVTQMGQEVILRCVPISNHLYFYWYRQILGQKVEFLVSFYNNEISEKSEIFDDQFSVERPDGSNFTLKIRSTKLEDSAMYFCASGTLNTGELFFGEGSRLTVL.

This clone is medium-sized within its sample. CDR3 in DNA: TGTGCCAGCAGCCAAGATAGGAGCGGGAGTTACGAGCAGTACTTC. Its protein is CASSQDRSGSYEQYF. V and J are TRBV4-2 and TRBJ2-7, with 8 bases lining up with TRBD2. Per germline, CDR1 LGHNA and CDR2 YNFKEQ. The CDR3 has 15 residues. The ends lost 0 bases at V and 4 bases at J; junction bases unmatched: 5.

This clone was counted at least ten times. The junction departs from germline at one end; a sequencing error may be responsible. The chain has TRBV7-7 and TRBJ2-1; D is possibly TRBD2 (5 bases). This CDR3 has 13 amino acids. The germline CDR1 and CDR2 sequences are SSHAT and FNYEAQ (reference sequence). In DNA form, the CDR3 reads TGTGCTAGCAGCTTAGCGATGTACAATGAGCAGTTCTTC. Amino acid sequence: CASSLAMYNEQFF. Full variable domain (rest looked up from reference TRBV7-7 and TRBJ2-1): GAGVSQSPRYKVTKRGQDVTLRCDPISSHATLYWYQQALGQGPEFLTYFNYEAQPDKSGLPSDRFSAERPEGSISTLTIQRTEQRDSAMYRCASSLAMYNEQFFGPGTRLTVL.

This clone was observed many times. The chain has TRBV6-1 and TRBJ2-1, with 10 bases matching TRBD2. Losses at the gene ends were 2 bases for V and 6 bases for J; bases not matched to a gene: 4. Looked up from germline, CDR1 is MNHNS and CDR2 is SASEGT. The CDR3 sequence is 15 residues long. The CDR3: CASSESSGRRNEQFF. CDR3 coding DNA: TGTGCCAGCAGTGAATCTAGCGGGAGACGCAATGAGCAGTTCTTC.

With regard to this clone: Given a much more abundant clone one base away, this may be a read error. This chain links TRBV6-2 or TRBV6-3 with TRBJ1-5; perhaps D is TRBD1 or TRBD2 (6 bases each). Gene TRBJ2-3 matches the end of the DNA better, so the J call may be wrong. Germline V CDR1 and CDR2: MNHEY, SVGEGT. The CDR3 has 16 residues. The CDR3 here is CASSSRGRGFDQPQYF. For the CDR3, the DNA is TGTGCCAGCAGTTCTCGGGGGCGCGGGTTCGATCAGCCCCAGTATTTT.

This clone was detected many times. The chain links TRBV3-1 to TRBJ2-2; either TRBD1 or TRBD2 may fit D (5 bases each). V was trimmed by 8 bases and J by 5 bases, leaving 9 bases between them. This CDR3 is 12 amino acids long. Germline V gives CDR1 LGHDT, CDR2 YNNKEL (reference sequence). CDR3 in amino acids: CASGDPTGELFF. In nucleotides, the CDR3 is TGTGCCAGCGGGGACCCGACCGGGGAGCTGTTTTTT.

In its sample, this clone was seen a few times. This chain connects TRBV7-9 to TRBJ2-5; 7 bases are shared with TRBD1. The CDR3 runs to 13 residues. V was pared by 6 bases and J by 5 bases, with 6 bases of the junction left unmatched. Germline-derived CDR1 and CDR2 are SEHNR and FQNEAQ (reference sequence). The CDR3 bases are TGTGCCAGCAGTCCGGGACAGAGGGAGACCCAGTACTTC. It translates to CASSPGQRETQYF.

Remarks on this clone: Being one base from a much bigger clone, this may be a read error. The CDR3 loop reads CASSQGRAVGLFF. The CDR3 DNA reads as TGTGCCAGCAGCCAGGGGCGAGCCGTGGGGCTGTTTTTT. This chain links TRBV3-1 with TRBJ2-2; tentative D call: TRBD1 (5 bases). Looked up from germline, CDR1 is LGHDT and CDR2 is YNNKEL (reference sequence). V lost 3 bases and J 13 bases, leaving 15 bases between the germline ends. This CDR3 contains 13 residues. Combining the CDR3 with reference TRBV3-1 and TRBJ2-2 gives the whole variable domain DTAVSQTPKYLVTQMGNDKSIKCEQNLGHDTMYWYKQDSKKFLKIMFSYNNKELIINETVPNRFSPKSPDKAHLNLHINSLELGDSAVYFCASSQGRAVGLFFGEGSRLTVL.

This clone occurred many times. V and J are TRBV4-2 and TRBJ2-3, with TRBD1 as a possible D gene (6 bases). Germline CDR1 reads LGHNA; CDR2 reads YNFKEQ. The length of the CDR3 is 16 residues. V was cut by 4 bases and J by 1 base, with 15 bases left in between. The chain's CDR3 is CASSRSRTEGTDTQYF. The CDR3 coding sequence is TGTGCCAGCAGCCGGTCGAGGACAGAGGGCACAGATACGCAGTATTTT.

This clone was found many times. The genes are TRBV2 and TRBJ1-2, with D uncertain. With 3 bases removed from V and 8 bases from J, the gap between germline ends came to 19 bases. CDR1 and CDR2 from the germline V gene are SNHLY and FYNNEI. The CDR3 spans 15 residues. CDR3 in amino acids: CASSEFLGKVEGYTF. The CDR3 bases are TGTGCCAGCAGTGAGTTCCTAGGGAAGGTGGAAGGCTACACCTTC.

This clone came up many times. The J gene is TRBJ1-1, the V gene TRBV20-1; D gene ambiguous. The V end lost 1 base, the J end lost 4 bases, and 10 bases lay between the germline ends. The CDR3 is made up of 13 amino acids. CDR1 and CDR2 (germline): DFQATT, SNEGSKA (reference sequence). CDR3 protein: CSARVQQFTEAFF. CDR3 sequence (DNA): TGCAGTGCTAGAGTTCAACAGTTCACTGAAGCTTTCTTT.

This clone appeared many times. The V and J genes are TRBV7-2 and TRBJ2-3; D may be TRBD2 (6 bases). The CDR3 extends over 13 amino acids. From germline, CDR1 is SGHTA and CDR2 FQGNSA. V lost 9 bases and J 2 bases, leaving 12 bases between the germline ends. CDR3 sequence reads: CARGRGTTDTQYF. As DNA, the CDR3 is TGTGCCAGGGGCCGGGGGACCACAGATACGCAGTATTTT. Full variable domain (remainder filled in from reference TRBV7-2 and TRBJ2-3): GAGVSQSPSNKVTEKGKDVELRCDPISGHTALYWYRQSLGQGLEFLIYFQGNSAPDKSGLPSDRFSAERTGGSVSTLTIQRTQQEDSAVYLCARGRGTTDTQYFGPGTRLTVL.

The gene calls are TRBV2 and TRBJ2-5, with D tentatively TRBD2 (6 bases). Trimming stripped 3 bases from V and 1 base from J, with 9 bases between. The germline V gene encodes CDR1 SNHLY and CDR2 FYNNEI. This CDR3 is built from 14 residues. The CDR3 bases are TGTGCCAGCAGTGATAGGGACTTCCAAGAGACCCAGTACTTC. Its translation is CASSDRDFQETQYF.

V is TRBV18 and J is TRBJ2-1; a weak D match, TRBD1 (6 bases). Trimming took off 4 bases at V and 6 bases at J, with 16 bases between the two ends. The germline CDR1 and CDR2 sequences are KGHSH and LQKENI. The CDR3 contains 15 residues. CDR3 sequence: CASSLVGAPVNEQFF. DNA of the CDR3: TGTGCCAGCTCACTAGTGGGGGCCCCCGTCAATGAGCAGTTCTTC.

With respect to this clone: The germline gene is not matched at one end of the junction; a read error may be the cause. The chain is built from TRBV7-6 and TRBJ2-7; TRBD1 aligns across 9 bases. The length of the CDR3 is 13 residues. The germline V gene encodes CDR1 SGHVS and CDR2 FNYEAQ. In nucleotides, the CDR3 is TGTGCCAGCATCACAGGGGGCAACTACGATCAGTACTTC. This codes for CASITGGNYDQYF.

The chain couples TRBV11-3 to TRBJ2-7, with unresolved D. The CDR3 has 12 amino acids. Germline CDR1 reads SGHNT; CDR2 reads YENEEA. Deletions cut 1 base from V and 4 bases from J, with 5 bases between. The CDR3 DNA reads as TGTGCCAGCAGCTTAGGGGAATACGAGCAGTACTTC. As protein: CASSLGEYEQYF. Filled out from reference TRBV11-3 and TRBJ2-7, the complete variable domain reads EAGVVQSPRYKIIEKKQPVAFWCNPISGHNTLYWYLQNLGQGPELLIRYENEEAVDDSQLPKDRFSAERLKGVDSTLKIQPAELGDSAVYLCASSLGEYEQYFGPGTRLTVT.

V gene TRBV2 combines with J gene TRBJ2-2, with TRBD1 matching 10 bases. CDR3 length: 15 amino acids. The ends lost 6 bases at V and 10 bases at J; junction bases unmatched: 11. Germline loops: CDR1 SNHLY, CDR2 FYNNEI. The CDR3 DNA is TGTGCCAGCAGGCCGACAGGGGGCGACGCCGTGGAGCTGTTTTTT. Its protein is CASRPTGGDAVELFF.

This clone was counted between two and nine times. V and J are TRBV10-1 and TRBJ2-1; 9 nucleotides line up with TRBD2. Germline V lookup: CDR1 WNHNN, CDR2 SYGVQD (reference sequence). CDR3 length equals 16 residues. Trimming removed 3 bases from V and 6 bases from J; junction bases left unmatched: 9. The CDR3 DNA is TGCGCCAGCAGTGACAATATAGCGGGAGAGGGCAATGAGCAGTTCTTC. Amino acids: CASSDNIAGEGNEQFF.

The rearrangement uses TRBV5-1 and TRBJ2-7, with 14 positions matching TRBD2. This CDR3 spans 15 amino acids. J lost 5 bases, V lost 5 bases, and 6 bases had no gene match. The germline V gene has CDR1 SGHRS and CDR2 YFSETQ. The CDR3 reads CASSRTSGGHDEQYF. The DNA for the CDR3 is TGCGCCAGCAGTCGGACTAGCGGGGGGCATGACGAGCAGTACTTC.